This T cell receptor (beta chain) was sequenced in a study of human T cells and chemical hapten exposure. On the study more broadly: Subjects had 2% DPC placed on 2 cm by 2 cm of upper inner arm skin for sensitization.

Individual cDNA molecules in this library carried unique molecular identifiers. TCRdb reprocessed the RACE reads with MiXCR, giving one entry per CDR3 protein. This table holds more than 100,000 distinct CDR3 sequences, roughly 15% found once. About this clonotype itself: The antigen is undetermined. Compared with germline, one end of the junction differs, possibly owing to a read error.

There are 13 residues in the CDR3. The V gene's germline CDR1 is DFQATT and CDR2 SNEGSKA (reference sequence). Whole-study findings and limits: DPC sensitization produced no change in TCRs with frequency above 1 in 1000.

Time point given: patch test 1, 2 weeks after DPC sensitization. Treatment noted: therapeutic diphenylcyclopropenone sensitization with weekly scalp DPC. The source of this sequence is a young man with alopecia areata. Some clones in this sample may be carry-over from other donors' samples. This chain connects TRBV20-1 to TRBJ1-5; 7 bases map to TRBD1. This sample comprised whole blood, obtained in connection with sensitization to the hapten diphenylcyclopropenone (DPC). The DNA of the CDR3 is TGCGGTGCTAACCCAGGGGGGGGTCAGCCCCAGCATTTT. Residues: CGANPGGGQPQHF.